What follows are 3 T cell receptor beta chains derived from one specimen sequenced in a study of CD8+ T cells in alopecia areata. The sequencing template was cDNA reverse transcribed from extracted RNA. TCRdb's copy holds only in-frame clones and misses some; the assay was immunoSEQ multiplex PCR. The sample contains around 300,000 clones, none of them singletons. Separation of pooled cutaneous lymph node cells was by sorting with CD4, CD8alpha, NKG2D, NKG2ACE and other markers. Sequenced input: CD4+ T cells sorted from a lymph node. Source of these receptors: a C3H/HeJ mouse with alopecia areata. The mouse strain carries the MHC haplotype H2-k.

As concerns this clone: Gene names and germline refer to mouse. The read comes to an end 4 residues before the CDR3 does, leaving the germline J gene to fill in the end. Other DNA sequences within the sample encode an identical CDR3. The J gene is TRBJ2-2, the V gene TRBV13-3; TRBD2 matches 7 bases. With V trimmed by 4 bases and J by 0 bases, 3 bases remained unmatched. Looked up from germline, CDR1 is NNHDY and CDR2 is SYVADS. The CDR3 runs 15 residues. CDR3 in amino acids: CASSRLGANTGQLYF. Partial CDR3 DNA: TGTGCCAGCAGTAGACTGGGAGCAAACACCGGG. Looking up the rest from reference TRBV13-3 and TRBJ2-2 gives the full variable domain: EAAVTQSPRSKVAVTGGKVTLSCHQTNNHDYMYWYRQDTGHGLRLIHYSYVADSTEKGDIPDGYKASRPSQENFSLILELASLSQTAVYFCASSRLGANTGQLYFGEGSKLTVL.

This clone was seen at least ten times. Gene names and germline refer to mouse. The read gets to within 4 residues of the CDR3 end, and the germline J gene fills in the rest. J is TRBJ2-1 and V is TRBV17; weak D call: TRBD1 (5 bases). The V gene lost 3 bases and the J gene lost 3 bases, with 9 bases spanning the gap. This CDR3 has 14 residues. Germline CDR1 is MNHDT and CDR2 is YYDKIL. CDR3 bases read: TGTGCTAGCAGTAGTGGGCAGGGCTATGCT. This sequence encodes CASSSGQGYA. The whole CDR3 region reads CASSSGQGYAEQFF.

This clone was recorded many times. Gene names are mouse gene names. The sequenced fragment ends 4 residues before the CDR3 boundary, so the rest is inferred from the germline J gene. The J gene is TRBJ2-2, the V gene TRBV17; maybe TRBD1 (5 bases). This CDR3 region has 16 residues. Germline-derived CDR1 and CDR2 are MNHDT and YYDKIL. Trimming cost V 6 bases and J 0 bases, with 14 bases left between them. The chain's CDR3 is CASRDTGLANTGQLYF. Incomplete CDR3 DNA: TGTGCTAGCAGAGATACAGGCCTTGCAAACACCGGG.